The sequence of this T cell receptor beta chain was determined in a study of metastatic and nonmetastatic thyroid tumors. Losses at the gene ends were 1 base for V and 8 bases for J; bases not matched to a gene: 7. The CDR3 consists of 16 residues. Germline lookup yields CDR1 KGHDR and CDR2 SFDVKD. As to this clone: Its antigen remains unknown.

Every patient was untreated before thyroid surgery. Study-wide results and caveats: Malignant thyroid tumors reportedly exceeded benign nodules significantly in TCR beta diversity, with the difference appearing in blood and tumor.

In the authors' workflow: The study's classifier, a distant-metastasis tool for papillary thyroid cancer, was built using CDR3 differences across clinicopathological groups. Through MiXCR, TCRdb re-clonotyped the PCR reads. TCRdb's processing, not the authors', yielded these V and J calls. The sample has about 32,000 clones, 18% seen once. V is TRBV24-1 and J is TRBJ1-6; TRBD1 agrees at 7 bases. The sequencing sample was made of blood. The source is a female donor with papillary thyroid cancer or a benign thyroid nodule (not recorded which). Some clones in this sample may be carry-over from other donors' samples. DNA for the CDR3: TGTGCCACCAGTGATTTAGGTCCAGGGGGGTATTCACCCCTCCACTTT. Its translation: CATSDLGPGGYSPLHF.